This T cell receptor (beta chain) was found in a study of early T cells in non-severe SARS-CoV-2 infection. Study-wide context: Sequenced bulk RNA came from whole blood that was unsorted, and chains were unpaired. Notes on the study in general: The VDJdb matching leaned toward anti-spike CD8 responses and overlooked private and CD4 specificities.

The CDR3 contains 13 residues. The ends were cut back, 2 bases at V and 3 bases at J, with 8 bases in the middle. Germline-derived CDR1 and CDR2 are LGHNA and YSLEER. Individually, cDNA molecules had unique molecular identifiers attached to them. TCRdb reanalysed the 5' RACE reads using MiXCR and keeps one entry per CDR3 protein. Altogether tens of thousands of distinct CDR3 sequences are present, roughly 15% being singletons, with the ten largest covering 5.1%. The table lists this clonotype with a few counts. What it binds is not known. J is TRBJ2-7 and V is TRBV4-3, with D unclear. This specimen consisted of whole blood, obtained at baseline. The clonotype originates from an adult who was a healthcare worker with PCR-confirmed SARS-CoV-2 infection or an uninfected control (not recorded which). In nucleotides, the CDR3 is TGCGCCAGCAGCCAATCCAGCAACTACGAGCAGTACTTC. This translates into CASSQSSNYEQYF.